The 10 T cell receptor beta chains in this list originate from one sample, sequenced in a study of human T cells and chemical hapten exposure. TCRdb redid the calling of the RACE reads with MiXCR, one entry per CDR3 protein. Of around 340,000 distinct CDR3 sequences in the sample, around 6.9% were seen once. The sample's time point: patch test 1, 2 weeks after DPC sensitization. The treatment was: therapeutic diphenylcyclopropenone sensitization with weekly scalp DPC. The source was whole blood, collected in connection with sensitization to the hapten diphenylcyclopropenone (DPC). These receptors all stem from a woman younger than 30 with alopecia areata. Some clones in this sample may be carry-over from other donors' samples.

This clonotype was counted many times. The chain is built from TRBV12-3 or TRBV12-4 and TRBJ2-7; 10 nucleotides line up with TRBD2. J was trimmed by 4 bases and V by 5 bases; bases with no gene match: 8. CDR3 length: 15 amino acids. CDR3 region: CASSPPTSGAYEQYF. The CDR3 DNA reads as TGTGCCAGCAGTCCCCCAACTAGCGGGGCTTACGAGCAGTACTTC.

The rearrangement links TRBV4-3 to TRBJ1-5; 7 bases align to TRBD1. The V and J ends lost 0 bases and 2 bases, in that order; junction bases with no gene match: 4. The CDR3 extends over 16 amino acids. CDR1 and CDR2 (germline): LGHNA, YSLEER. The DNA for the CDR3 is TGCGCCAGCAGCCAAGATCGACAGGGAGGCAATCAGCCCCAGCATTTT. It specifies CASSQDRQGGNQPQHF.

The chain has TRBV12-3 or TRBV12-4 and TRBJ1-2; a weak D match, TRBD1 (5 bases). The CDR3 runs to 14 residues. Between the trimmed V and J ends, which lost 7 bases and 0 bases, there was a span of 12 bases. The CDR3: CASTVPRANYGYTF. In DNA, the CDR3 is TGTGCCAGCACCGTCCCCAGGGCTAACTATGGCTACACCTTC.

This chain joins TRBV28 and TRBJ1-5; the match to TRBD1 covers 7 bases. In germline, CDR1 is MDHEN, CDR2 SYDVKM. The CDR3 totals 17 residues. The J segment lost 0 bases and the V segment lost 4 bases, leaving 9 bases of the junction unmatched. CDR3 nucleotides: TGTGCCAGCAGTTATACGGGACAGCTTAATAGCAATCAGCCCCAGCATTTT. Protein sequence: CASSYTGQLNSNQPQHF.

This sequence joins TRBV5-1 and TRBJ1-5; D gene uncertain. Germline V gene data show CDR1 as SGHRS and CDR2 as YFSETQ. The CDR3 length is 13 residues. V gave up 0 bases and J gave up 6 bases, with 7 bases separating them. Here the CDR3 DNA reads TGCGCCAGCAGCTTGGGTCCGCTTCAGCCCCAGCATTTT. Protein product: CASSLGPLQPQHF.

This clonotype was seen ten or more times. The chain employs TRBV29-1 and TRBJ2-5, with D possibly TRBD1 on 5 matching bases. The length of the CDR3 is 13 residues. Between the trimmed V and J ends, which lost 7 bases and 5 bases, there was a span of 17 bases. Germline assignment: CDR1 SQVTM and CDR2 ANQGSEA. The CDR3 coding sequence is TGCAGCGGTATCAGGGAAAGGATGGAGACCCAGTACTTC. This encodes CSGIRERMETQYF. Supplemented by reference TRBV29-1 and TRBJ2-5, the full variable domain reads SAVISQKPSRDICQRGTSLTIQCQVDSQVTMMFWYRQQPGQSLTLIATANQGSEATYESGFVIDKFPISRPNLTFSTLTVSNMSPEDSSIYLCSGIRERMETQYFGPGTRLLVL.

This chain links TRBV7-8 with TRBJ1-6; maybe TRBD1 (5 bases). The CDR3 runs 15 residues. V shed 4 bases and J shed 4 bases, with 11 bases lying between them. CDR1 and CDR2 from the germline V gene are SGHVS and FQNEAQ. The CDR3 protein is CASSSGGLYNSPLHF. CDR3 coding DNA: TGTGCCAGCAGCTCGGGGGGGTTGTATAATTCACCCCTCCACTTT.

V and J are TRBV9 and TRBJ1-6; TRBD1 matches 8 bases. The J segment lost 3 bases and the V segment lost 5 bases, leaving 1 base of the junction unmatched. The V gene's germline CDR1 is SGDLS and CDR2 YYNGEE. The CDR3 loop spans 14 amino acids. The CDR3 loop reads CASSDRGYNSPLHF. The CDR3 DNA reads TGTGCCAGCAGTGACAGGGGCTATAATTCACCCCTCCACTTT.

In this sample, this clonotype turned up many times. The J gene is TRBJ2-3, the V gene TRBV18; the D gene is possibly TRBD1 (6 bases). The CDR3 has 16 amino acids. Per the germline V gene, CDR1 is KGHSH and CDR2 is LQKENI. V lost 0 bases and J lost 0, with 10 bases in between. DNA of the CDR3: TGTGCCAGCTCACCACCAGACAGGCCGAGCACAGATACGCAGTATTTT. Translating it yields CASSPPDRPSTDTQYF. Full variable domain (outside the CDR3, taken from reference TRBV18 and TRBJ2-3): NAGVMQNPRHLVRRRGQEARLRCSPMKGHSHVYWYRQLPEEGLKFMVYLQKENIIDESGMPKERFSAEFPKEGPSILRIQQVVRGDSAAYFCASSPPDRPSTDTQYFGPGTRLTVL.

The chain has TRBV7-9 and TRBJ1-6; D ambiguous. The CDR3 loop spans 15 amino acids. Deletions cut 3 bases from V and 5 bases from J, with 11 bases between. CDR1 is SEHNR and CDR2 is FQNEAQ in the germline V gene (reference sequence). CDR3 sequence (DNA): TGTGCCAGCAGCTTCGAACAGAGGGATAATTCACCCCTCCACTTT. Encoded protein: CASSFEQRDNSPLHF.